This TCR beta chain is from a study of spatial heterogeneity in lung cancer. Regarding the study as a whole: Compared with follow-up, resection was when ubiquitous expanded tumor TCRs appeared in blood more.

On this clonotype: The antigen is not known.

This CDR3 is 12 amino acids long. Trimming left V 5 bases short and J 0 bases short, with 5 bases between. Looked up from germline, CDR1 is MNHEY and CDR2 is SMNVEV (reference sequence). TCRdb re-analysed the 5' RACE reads in MiXCR, keeping a single row per CDR3 protein. Found here are about 70,000 distinct CDR3 sequences, approximately 8.9% of them singletons; the top ten hold roughly 1.9%. Noted time point: blood at routine non-recurrence follow-up after resection. The TCR was taken from a female donor with early-stage non-small cell lung cancer. Sequenced here: PBMCs, sampled at follow-up. The rearrangement links TRBV27 to TRBJ2-7; no firm D call. The CDR3 loop is CASSPNSYEQYF. DNA of the CDR3: TGTGCCAGCAGTCCCAACTCCTACGAGCAGTACTTC.